This T cell receptor beta chain was captured by sequencing in a study of blood T cell repertoires in COVID-19 (dated by TCRdb to the early 2020s). With regard to the full study: Samples covering the acute and convalescent phases of COVID-19 were provided by collaborators in the United States, Italy and Spain. The prospective study material was composed of cDNA or gDNA derived from T cells, B-cell-depleted T cells, or PBMCs. Deeply sampled blood TCRbeta repertoires from subjects exposed to, actively infected with, or recovered from COVID-19 were included in the dataset. A freely available public database, intended as a resource for researchers studying the immune response to SARS-CoV-2, is where the repertoires were released. The samples were drawn from the first 160 participants of the ongoing ImmuneRACE study and from some 1,300 subjects provided by 6 global collaborators. The sample metadata nearly always contained a de-identified subject ID, COVID-19 status, age in years and sex. Where available, HLA class I and class II types were taken from metadata supplied by the sample provider and were not determined by assay-based typing.

Including the terminal cysteine and phenylalanine, the CDR3 comprises 13 residues. Of the read, only the CDR3 DNA is kept; its 39 bases are in frame from base 1. At the junction V is shortened by 8 bases and J by 4 bases, with 9 bases in between. In the prospective study, participants were about 18 to 95 years old, resided in about two dozen geographic areas of the United States, and were enrolled through a virtual design. In the prospective study, cohorts were assigned on the basis of participant-reported clinical history obtained from a screening survey and a study questionnaire. In the prospective study, mobile phlebotomists collected whole blood, serum and a nasopharyngeal or oropharyngeal swab from each participant. Additional blood draws and questionnaires over a 2-month period could optionally be provided by prospective study participants. Before DNA extraction, prospective study blood samples were shipped either frozen or at room temperature.

TCRbeta CDR3 regions were amplified from genomic DNA using the immunoSEQ Assay, a bias-controlled multiplex PCR. Per the source publication's procedure: The number of nucleated cells in each sample was estimated by amplification of reference gene primers within the assay. Sequence reads were collapsed and filtered to measure the absolute abundance of every unique TCRbeta CDR3 rearrangement. For each sample, productive Simpson clonality was calculated as the square root of Simpson's diversity index over productive rearrangements. TCRdb re-hosts the immuneACCESS table, in-frame sequences only. Its copies lack some clones; in the studies checked, an unresolved V gene accounts for under half of them, and the cause for the rest is not known. The DNA gave D and trimming, while V, J and clone size come from that table. Recorded for this sample are a few hundred thousand clones; 85% to 90% of them occurred a single time. The ten most abundant clones make up approximately 3.4% of the sample.

Broad study findings and their caveats: The quantity of clinical and demographic metadata differed by source and by participant and was supplied without curation.

As regards this clone: No cognate antigen has been identified for it. Base qualities were left out, and no much larger clone turns up one base away.

The chain is assembled from TRBV12-3 or TRBV12-4 and TRBJ2-6; the D segment could be TRBD2, given 5 matching bases. The sequenced sample consisted of PBMCs or T cells enriched from blood (not recorded which). The origin of this receptor is a woman between 18 and 30 years old in a cohort exposed to, infected with or recovered from COVID-19 (not recorded which). The CDR3 is CASLRAGANVLTF. The DNA sequence follows: TGTGCCAGCTTGAGGGCCGGGGCCAACGTCCTGACTTTC.